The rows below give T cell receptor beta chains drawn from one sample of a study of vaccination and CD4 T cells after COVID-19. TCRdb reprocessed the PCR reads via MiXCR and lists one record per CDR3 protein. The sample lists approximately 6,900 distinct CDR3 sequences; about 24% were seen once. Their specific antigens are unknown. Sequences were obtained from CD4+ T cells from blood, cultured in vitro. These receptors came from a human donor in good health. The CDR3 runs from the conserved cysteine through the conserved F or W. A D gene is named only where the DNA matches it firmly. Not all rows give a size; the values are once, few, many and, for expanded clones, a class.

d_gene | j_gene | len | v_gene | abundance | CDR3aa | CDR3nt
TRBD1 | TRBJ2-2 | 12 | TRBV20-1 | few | CSADRDTGELFF | TGCAGTGCGGACAGGGACACCGGGGAGCTGTTTTTT
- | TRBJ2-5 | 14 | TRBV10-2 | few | CASSFGESQETQYF | TGCGCCAGCAGCTTCGGGGAAAGCCAAGAGACCCAGTACTTC
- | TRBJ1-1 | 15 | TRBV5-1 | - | CASSLAPGANTEAFF | TGCGCCAGCAGCTTGGCGCCTGGAGCGAACACTGAAGCTTTCTTT
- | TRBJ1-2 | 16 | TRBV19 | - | CASKGGIRVHYYGYTF | TGTGCCAGTAAGGGGGGGATAAGGGTGCACTACTATGGCTACACCTTC
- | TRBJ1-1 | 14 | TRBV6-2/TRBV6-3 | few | CASSHAGPNTEAFF | TGTGCCAGCAGTCACGCGGGTCCGAACACTGAAGCTTTCTTT
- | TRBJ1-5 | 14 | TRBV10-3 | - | CAISHEYSNQPQHF | TGTGCCATCAGTCACGAATATAGCAATCAGCCCCAGCATTTT
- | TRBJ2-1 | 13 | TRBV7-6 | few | CASSLTRNNEQFF | TGTGCCAGCAGCTTAACTAGAAACAATGAGCAGTTCTTC
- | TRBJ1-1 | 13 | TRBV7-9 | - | CASGRVWDTEAFF | TGTGCCAGCGGAAGGGTCTGGGACACTGAAGCTTTCTTT
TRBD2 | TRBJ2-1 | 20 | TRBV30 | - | CAWSLVRTSGVLSSYNEQFF | TGTGCCTGGAGTCTCGTCCGGACTAGCGGAGTACTCAGCTCCTACAATGAGCAGTTCTTC
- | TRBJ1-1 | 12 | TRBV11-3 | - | CASSLEGQAAFF | TGTGCCAGCAGCTTAGAGGGTCAGGCAGCTTTCTTT
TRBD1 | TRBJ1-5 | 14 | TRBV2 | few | CASSRDSPSQPQHF | TGTGCCAGCAGTCGGGACAGTCCTTCTCAGCCCCAGCATTTT
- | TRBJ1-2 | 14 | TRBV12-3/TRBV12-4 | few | CASSSRGRVYGYTF | TGTGCCAGCAGTTCACGGGGTCGGGTCTATGGCTACACCTTC
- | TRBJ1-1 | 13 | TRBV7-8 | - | CASSLSENTEAFF | TGTGCCAGCAGCTTATCCGAGAACACTGAAGCTTTCTTT
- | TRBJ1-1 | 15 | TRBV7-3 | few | CASSSHSGGITEAFF | TGTGCCAGCAGCTCACACAGCGGGGGGATCACTGAAGCTTTCTTT
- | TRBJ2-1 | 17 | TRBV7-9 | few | CASSFGTGVLAGAEQFF | TGTGCCAGCAGCTTTGGGACAGGGGTACTAGCGGGGGCCGAGCAGTTCTTC
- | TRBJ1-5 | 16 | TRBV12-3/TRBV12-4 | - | CASSLEPWQGAQPQHF | TGTGCCAGCAGTTTAGAGCCATGGCAGGGAGCTCAGCCCCAGCATTTT
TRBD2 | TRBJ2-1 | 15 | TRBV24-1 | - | CATSDPRTSRDEQFF | TGTGCCACCAGTGATCCCCGGACTAGTCGGGATGAGCAGTTCTTC
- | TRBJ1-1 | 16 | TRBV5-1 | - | CASSWAERAGSTEAFF | TGCGCCAGCAGCTGGGCGGAAAGGGCAGGCAGCACTGAAGCTTTCTTT
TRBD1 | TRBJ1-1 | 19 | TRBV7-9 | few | CASSFSPWDRVTSNTEAFF | TGTGCCAGCAGCTTCAGCCCATGGGACAGGGTGACTAGTAACACTGAAGCTTTCTTT
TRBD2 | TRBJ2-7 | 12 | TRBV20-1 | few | CSASGGAQEQYF | TGCAGTGCTAGCGGGGGGGCCCAGGAGCAGTACTTC
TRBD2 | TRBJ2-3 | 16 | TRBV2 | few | CATREGLAGATDTQYF | TGTGCTACTCGCGAGGGCCTAGCGGGGGCCACAGATACGCAGTATTTT
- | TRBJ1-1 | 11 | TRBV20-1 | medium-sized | CSARRRNQAFF | TGCAGTGCTAGGAGGCGGAATCAAGCTTTCTTT
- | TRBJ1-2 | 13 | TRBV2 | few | CASRSEGQGGYTF | TGTGCCAGCCGTTCGGAAGGGCAGGGTGGCTACACCTTC
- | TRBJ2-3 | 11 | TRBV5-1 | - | CASTAEDTQYF | TGCGCCAGCACTGCTGAAGATACGCAGTATTTT
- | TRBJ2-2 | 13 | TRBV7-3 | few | CASSLGTPGELFF | TGTGCCAGCAGCTTAGGTACCCCCGGGGAGCTGTTTTTT
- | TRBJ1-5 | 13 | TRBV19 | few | CASSIYLTGSQHF | TGTGCCAGTAGTATTTATTTGACAGGATCCCAGCATTTT
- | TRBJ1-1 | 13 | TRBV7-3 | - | CASSLVENTEALF | TGTGCCAGCAGCTTAGTGGAGAACACTGAAGCTCTCTTT
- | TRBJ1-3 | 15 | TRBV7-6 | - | CASSLTADPGNTIYF | TGTGCCAGCAGCTTAACTGCCGATCCTGGAAACACCATATATTTT
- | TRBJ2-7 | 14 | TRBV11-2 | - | CASSLDRDTYEQYF | TGTGCCAGCAGCTTAGATCGGGACACCTACGAGCAGTACTTC
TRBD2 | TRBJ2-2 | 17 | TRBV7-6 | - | CASTLLTSGGETGELFF | TGTGCCAGCACCCTACTAACTAGCGGGGGGGAAACCGGGGAGCTGTTTTTT
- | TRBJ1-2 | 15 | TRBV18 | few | CASSPRGVGYYGYTF | TGTGCCAGCTCACCGAGAGGGGTTGGGTACTATGGCTACACCTTC
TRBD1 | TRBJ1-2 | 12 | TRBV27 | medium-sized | CASSPDRVGYTF | TGTGCCAGCAGTCCAGACAGGGTGGGCTACACCTTC
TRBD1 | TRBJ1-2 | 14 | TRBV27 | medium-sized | CASSLSRTGSGYTF | TGTGCCAGCAGTTTATCCCGGACAGGGAGTGGCTACACCTTC
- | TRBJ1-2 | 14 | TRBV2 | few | CASSDSQGLDGYTF | TGTGCCAGCAGTGATAGCCAGGGATTAGATGGCTACACCTTC
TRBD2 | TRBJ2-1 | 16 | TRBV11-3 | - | CASSRSERGLYNEQFF | TGTGCCAGCAGCCGATCCGAGCGGGGGCTCTACAATGAGCAGTTCTTC
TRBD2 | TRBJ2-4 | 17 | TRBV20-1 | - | CSARASGGETYKNIQYF | TGCAGTGCTAGAGCTAGCGGGGGGGAGACTTACAAAAACATTCAGTACTTC
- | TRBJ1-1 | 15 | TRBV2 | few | CASRMGLGLVTEAFF | TGTGCCAGCCGAATGGGGTTGGGACTAGTCACTGAAGCTTTCTTT